This paragraph reports one TCR beta chain. This sample includes further DNA sequences coding for the same CDR3. This table comes from immunoSEQ multiplex PCR, and its TCRdb copy is limited to in-frame clones, with some not included. This sample has roughly 320,000 clones, with around 86% found just once. The data derive from a study of Ad26.COV2.S vaccination and SARS-CoV-2 variants. Study as a whole: The COV1001 Ad26.COV2.S trial arm included the donor.

Per the germline V gene, CDR1 is LNHDA and CDR2 is SQIVND (reference sequence). This CDR3 contains 13 residues. Trimming removed 3 bases at V and 3 bases at J, with 8 bases between. Treatment of the sample: over 15 received Ad26.COV2.S at low or high dose, single or two shots; roughly five received placebo; per-sample allocation not given. Sampling occurred on day 63 after the first vaccine or placebo injection. This sequence originates from a person between 18 and 59 years old who received the Ad26.COV2.S COVID-19 vaccine or a placebo. This rearrangement joins TRBV19 to TRBJ1-1; D gene unclear. The specimen comprised peripheral blood, sampled in a trial of Ad26.COV2.S vaccine versus placebo. The CDR3 DNA reads as TGTGCCAGTAGTATTGGAGGGTACACTGAAGCTTTCTTT. Translating gives CASSIGGYTEAFF.